Listed below are T cell receptor beta chains from one sample, sequenced in a study of blood T cell repertoires in COVID-19. Measured with immunoSEQ multiplex PCR; TCRdb has only the in-frame clones, and not every one. The sample contains over 90,000 clones, roughly 86% of which appear only once. Sequencing was performed on peripheral blood. These receptors were collected from a human donor in a cohort sampled during active COVID-19. Both conserved end residues are part of each CDR3. Each record gives: CDR3 protein, CDR3 length, J gene, V gene.

cdr3_aa: CASSFSGDSNQPQHF; cdr3_length: 15; j_call: TRBJ1-5; v_call: TRBV5-5
cdr3_aa: CASSLAQGNSETQYF; cdr3_length: 15; j_call: TRBJ2-5; v_call: TRBV5-1
cdr3_aa: CAIRRAGDADEQYF; cdr3_length: 14; j_call: TRBJ2-7; v_call: TRBV10-3
cdr3_aa: CASSVGHTILQETQYF; cdr3_length: 16; j_call: TRBJ2-5; v_call: TRBV9
cdr3_aa: CASSRERGFSYEQYF; cdr3_length: 15; j_call: TRBJ2-7; v_call: TRBV6-5
cdr3_aa: CASSGDRRSGANVLTF; cdr3_length: 16; j_call: TRBJ2-6; v_call: TRBV9
cdr3_aa: CASSLNRDSWEKLFF; cdr3_length: 15; j_call: TRBJ1-4; v_call: TRBV27
cdr3_aa: CASSILLAGLYNEQFF; cdr3_length: 16; j_call: TRBJ2-1; v_call: TRBV19
cdr3_aa: CASSWGQGNIQYF; cdr3_length: 13; j_call: TRBJ2-4; v_call: TRBV12-3/TRBV12-4
cdr3_aa: CASSTRAGRSSYEQYF; cdr3_length: 16; j_call: TRBJ2-7; v_call: TRBV27
cdr3_aa: CASNSFTGELFF; cdr3_length: 12; j_call: TRBJ2-2; v_call: TRBV9
cdr3_aa: CASSHQGAFSYGYTF; cdr3_length: 15; j_call: TRBJ1-2; v_call: TRBV4-1
cdr3_aa: CASSYRTGLAGGPTYEQYF; cdr3_length: 19; j_call: TRBJ2-7; v_call: TRBV7-2
cdr3_aa: CASSYSAGTGLYEQYF; cdr3_length: 16; j_call: TRBJ2-7; v_call: TRBV6-6
cdr3_aa: CAISERQSFNYGYTF; cdr3_length: 15; j_call: TRBJ1-2; v_call: TRBV10-3
cdr3_aa: CSASTVYEQYF; cdr3_length: 11; j_call: TRBJ2-7; v_call: TRBV20-1
cdr3_aa: CSVTAGSTDTQYF; cdr3_length: 13; j_call: TRBJ2-3; v_call: TRBV29-1
cdr3_aa: CASSPPTEPLRQYF; cdr3_length: 14; j_call: TRBJ2-7; v_call: TRBV18
cdr3_aa: CASSLAVVGGNEQFF; cdr3_length: 15; j_call: TRBJ2-1; v_call: TRBV5-1
cdr3_aa: CASSLSGTGVYEQYF; cdr3_length: 15; j_call: TRBJ2-7; v_call: TRBV5-5
cdr3_aa: CASSLVGGARPKLFF; cdr3_length: 15; j_call: TRBJ1-4; v_call: TRBV7-9
cdr3_aa: CASHLGSTGYTEAFF; cdr3_length: 15; j_call: TRBJ1-1; v_call: TRBV27
cdr3_aa: CASSEGPGDGYEQYF; cdr3_length: 15; j_call: TRBJ2-7; v_call: TRBV6-1
cdr3_aa: CASSGIRDRVGYGYTF; cdr3_length: 16; j_call: TRBJ1-2; v_call: TRBV9
cdr3_aa: CASSQGVGTNEKLFF; cdr3_length: 15; j_call: TRBJ1-4; v_call: TRBV5-1
cdr3_aa: CSVGAGGRNQPQHF; cdr3_length: 14; j_call: TRBJ1-5; v_call: TRBV29-1
cdr3_aa: CASSPAGGYNQPQHF; cdr3_length: 15; j_call: TRBJ1-5; v_call: TRBV6-5
cdr3_aa: CATSGLADRTQETQYF; cdr3_length: 16; j_call: TRBJ2-5; v_call: TRBV15
cdr3_aa: CASSQYSGHYEQYF; cdr3_length: 14; j_call: TRBJ2-7; v_call: TRBV7-2
cdr3_aa: CASSLDMNTEAFF; cdr3_length: 13; j_call: TRBJ1-1; v_call: TRBV5-1
cdr3_aa: CASSLDSGVNTEAFF; cdr3_length: 15; j_call: TRBJ1-1; v_call: TRBV5-5
cdr3_aa: CASSLAGRSPLHF; cdr3_length: 13; j_call: TRBJ1-6; v_call: TRBV7-2
cdr3_aa: CASSETVDSGNTIYF; cdr3_length: 15; j_call: TRBJ1-3; v_call: TRBV6-1
cdr3_aa: CASSYTGPGEAFF; cdr3_length: 13; j_call: TRBJ1-1; v_call: TRBV6-5
cdr3_aa: CASAEGTNYGYTF; cdr3_length: 13; j_call: TRBJ1-2; v_call: TRBV7-8
cdr3_aa: CASSDLGRVNTEAFF; cdr3_length: 15; j_call: TRBJ1-1; v_call: TRBV6-1
cdr3_aa: CASSIGAGVGSYEQYF; cdr3_length: 16; j_call: TRBJ2-7; v_call: TRBV19
cdr3_aa: CATSRRSSSYNEQFF; cdr3_length: 15; j_call: TRBJ2-1; v_call: TRBV15
cdr3_aa: CASSAPGLAGGPPSTDTQYF; cdr3_length: 20; j_call: TRBJ2-3; v_call: TRBV5-1
cdr3_aa: CASTPLQGNYGYTF; cdr3_length: 14; j_call: TRBJ1-2; v_call: TRBV19
cdr3_aa: CASSQDRDNYGYTF; cdr3_length: 14; j_call: TRBJ1-2; v_call: TRBV4-2
cdr3_aa: CASIPNGGTGGRRGYTF; cdr3_length: 17; j_call: TRBJ1-2; v_call: TRBV28
cdr3_aa: CASSITQAINEKLFF; cdr3_length: 15; j_call: TRBJ1-4; v_call: TRBV19
cdr3_aa: CASSGSGSRYEQYF; cdr3_length: 14; j_call: TRBJ2-7; v_call: TRBV5-5
cdr3_aa: CASTDNQPQHF; cdr3_length: 11; j_call: TRBJ1-5; v_call: TRBV6-5
cdr3_aa: CASRNAGARYEQYF; cdr3_length: 14; j_call: TRBJ2-7; v_call: TRBV19
cdr3_aa: CASSLEWGGGTDTQYF; cdr3_length: 16; j_call: TRBJ2-3; v_call: TRBV5-1
cdr3_aa: CASSFPSGMNNEQFF; cdr3_length: 15; j_call: TRBJ2-1; v_call: TRBV5-1
cdr3_aa: CASSFTGSEEAGELFF; cdr3_length: 16; j_call: TRBJ2-2; v_call: TRBV7-9
cdr3_aa: CASTDRSPYEQYF; cdr3_length: 13; j_call: TRBJ2-7; v_call: TRBV28
cdr3_aa: CASSVSPTGANTEAFF; cdr3_length: 16; j_call: TRBJ1-1; v_call: TRBV5-1
cdr3_aa: CASSAGTSGSGTYEQYF; cdr3_length: 17; j_call: TRBJ2-7; v_call: TRBV7-9
cdr3_aa: CASSMGGRGRGQETQYF; cdr3_length: 17; j_call: TRBJ2-5; v_call: TRBV19
cdr3_aa: CASNRPGQGRNQPQHF; cdr3_length: 16; j_call: TRBJ1-5; v_call: TRBV19
cdr3_aa: CASSPQDRERYEQYF; cdr3_length: 15; j_call: TRBJ2-7; v_call: TRBV18
cdr3_aa: CASSLPGPPAGNTIYF; cdr3_length: 16; j_call: TRBJ1-3; v_call: TRBV7-9
cdr3_aa: CASSRGGTPRLEQYF; cdr3_length: 15; j_call: TRBJ2-7; v_call: TRBV5-5
cdr3_aa: CASSRYNSPLHF; cdr3_length: 12; j_call: TRBJ1-6; v_call: TRBV2
cdr3_aa: CATKQGGEGTEAFF; cdr3_length: 14; j_call: TRBJ1-1; v_call: TRBV28